Here is one T cell receptor (beta chain) with its context. The data are from a study of OX40 agonist ivuxolimab in advanced cancers. About the study: Patients received ivuxolimab, an agonistic anti-OX40 (CD134) antibody. Averaging roughly 60 years in age, with a range of about 23 to 79, the cohort was 80% to 90% male.

Profiling relied on immunoSEQ multiplex PCR, and the TCRdb table lists in-frame clones only, not all of them. This table holds roughly 82,000 clones, around four fifths found once. CDR1 and CDR2 from the germline V gene are SGHVS and FNYEAQ. This CDR3 spans 13 amino acids. V lost 5 bases to trimming and J lost 3 bases; unmatched junction nucleotides: 4. The sequence was obtained from an adult with an advanced solid tumor such as melanoma, head and neck, liver or kidney cancer. This chain uses TRBV7-6 with TRBJ2-7, with 7 bases fitting TRBD1. The starting material was CD4+ or CD8+ T cells sorted from blood, obtained in a trial of the OX40 agonist ivuxolimab. The CDR3 here is CASSTGQIYEQYF. DNA of the CDR3: TGTGCCAGCAGCACGGGACAGATCTACGAGCAGTACTTC.